The clone carrying this TCR beta chain was counted many times. The antigen is unknown. This entry comes from a study of metastatic and nonmetastatic thyroid tumors. Study at large: Repertoires of blood and of tissue (tumor or nodule) from malignant and benign thyroid patients were compared.

TCRdb reprocessed the PCR reads using MiXCR. The sample shows some 21,000 clones, around 28% of them seen only once. Study-wide results and caveats: A significant increase in TCR beta diversity was reportedly seen in malignant thyroid tumors relative to benign nodules, in blood and tumor.

The V gene end was trimmed by 5 bases and the J gene end by 4 bases; junction bases not matched to a gene: 10. Germline lookup yields CDR1 SGHTA and CDR2 FQGNSA. The CDR3 has 15 residues. There were no patients who had received any treatment before thyroid surgery. The rearrangement joins TRBV7-2 to TRBJ2-5; 7 bases are shared with TRBD2. The TCR originated in a female donor with papillary thyroid cancer or a benign thyroid nodule (not recorded which). Some clones in this sample may be carry-over from other donors' samples. Sample: tumor tissue. CDR3: CASSPLMGGGETQYF. Written as DNA, the CDR3 is TGTGCCAGCAGCCCTCTGATGGGGGGGGGAGAGACCCAGTACTTC.